The entry below gives a single T cell receptor beta chain sequence along with its context. The sample comes from a study of T cell clonotyping in hematopoietic cell transplantation. There are 13 residues in the CDR3. CDR1 and CDR2 from the germline V gene are MGHDK and SYGVNS. V lost 7 bases and J lost 5, with 11 bases in between. Only in-frame clones appear in the TCRdb table, and some are missing; sequencing was by immunoSEQ multiplex PCR. The sample includes tens of thousands of clones, 90% to 97% of them seen just once. Time point meaning: recipient sample about 28 days before transplant, after cytoreduction.

The receptor comes from a woman aged 45-60 years with acute myeloid leukemia. Some clones in this sample may be carry-over from other donors' samples. The sample here was peripheral blood mononuclear cells, taken before stem cell transplant. The rearrangement joins TRBV25-1 to TRBJ1-4; D is undetermined. This CDR3 is CASKGSPNEKLFF. CDR3 bases: TGTGCCAGCAAGGGCAGCCCGAATGAAAAACTGTTTTTT. The entire variable domain, with the rest obtained from reference TRBV25-1 and TRBJ1-4, is as follows: EADIYQTPRYLVIGTGKKITLECSQTMGHDKMYWYQQDPGMELHLIHYSYGVNSTEKGDLSSESTVSRIRTEHFPLTLESARPSHTSQYLCASKGSPNEKLFFGSGTQLSVL.